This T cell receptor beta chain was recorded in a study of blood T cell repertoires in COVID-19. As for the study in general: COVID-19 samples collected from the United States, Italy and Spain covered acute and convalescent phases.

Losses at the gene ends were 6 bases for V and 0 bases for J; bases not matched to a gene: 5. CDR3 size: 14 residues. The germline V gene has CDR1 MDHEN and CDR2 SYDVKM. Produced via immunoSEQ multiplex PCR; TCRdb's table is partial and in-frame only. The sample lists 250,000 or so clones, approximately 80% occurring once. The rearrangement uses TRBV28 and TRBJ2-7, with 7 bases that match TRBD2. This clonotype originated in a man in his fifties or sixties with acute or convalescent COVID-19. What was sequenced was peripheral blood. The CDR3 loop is CASSRGGSSYEQYF. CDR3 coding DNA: TGTGCCAGCAGCCGTGGCGGGAGCTCCTACGAGCAGTACTTC.